These 19 T cell receptor beta chains came from one sample sequenced in a study of T cell responses to AZD1222 COVID-19 vaccine. Profiled with immunoSEQ multiplex PCR; TCRdb holds only in-frame clones, not every one. The data show around 150,000 clones, roughly 89% seen once. Material: peripheral blood, obtained 28 days after the second dose of the MenACWY control vaccine. These receptors were collected from an adult who received the MenACWY meningococcal vaccine as a control.

The chain has TRBV10-1 and TRBJ1-4; tentative D call: TRBD1 (6 bases). The V gene lost 4 bases and the J gene lost 8 bases, with 14 bases spanning the gap. The germline gives CDR1 WNHNN, CDR2 SYGVQD (reference sequence). The CDR3 is 14 residues long. CDR3 DNA: TGCGCCAGCAGTGCCTATCAGACAGGAGAAAAACTGTTTTTT. Protein product: CASSAYQTGEKLFF.

J is TRBJ1-5 and V is TRBV10-3, with 7 bases that match TRBD1. CDR1 is ENHRY, CDR2 SYGVKD, per germline. The CDR3 is 13 residues long. V shed 9 bases and J 6 bases; nucleotides not matched to a gene: 8. The CDR3 DNA reads TGTGCCATTAGACAGGGAGTAGGTCAGCCCCAGCATTTT. Translation gives CAIRQGVGQPQHF.

The chain carries TRBV20-1 and TRBJ2-3; a weak D match, TRBD2 (6 bases). Germline V lookup: CDR1 DFQATT, CDR2 SNEGSKA (reference sequence). CDR3 length: 11 amino acids. V was shortened by 6 bases and J by 4 bases, with 8 bases between the two germline ends. The CDR3 DNA reads TGCAGTGCCTGGGAGGCAGATACGCAGTATTTT. The encoded protein is CSAWEADTQYF.

The chain has TRBV4-3 and TRBJ2-2; 9 nucleotides align to TRBD1. This CDR3 spans 17 amino acids. Germline V gene sequence: CDR1 LGHNA, CDR2 YSLEER. Losses at the gene ends were 0 bases for V and 5 bases for J; bases not matched to a gene: 7. The CDR3 region is CASSQDYRGQWTGELFF. CDR3 in DNA: TGCGCCAGCAGCCAAGATTACAGGGGGCAATGGACCGGGGAGCTGTTTTTT.

V and J are TRBV6-5 and TRBJ2-6; D remains unclear. This CDR3 spans 15 amino acids. Deletions cut 5 bases from V and 0 bases from J, with 8 bases between. The germline V gene encodes CDR1 MNHEY and CDR2 SVGAGI. In DNA form, the CDR3 reads TGTGCCAGCAGTCCTCGGCTCTCTGGGGCCAACGTCCTGACTTTC. As protein: CASSPRLSGANVLTF.

The rearrangement links TRBV6-4 to TRBJ2-1; 7 bases are shared with TRBD1. The CDR3 length is 16 residues. Germline lookup yields CDR1 MRHNA and CDR2 SNTAGT. Trimming removed 4 bases from V and 6 bases from J; junction bases left unmatched: 12. The DNA for the CDR3 is TGTGCCAGCAGTGGGACAGGCCTAGTAGGGTTCAATGAGCAGTTCTTC. Translated, it gives CASSGTGLVGFNEQFF.

This rearrangement joins TRBV2 to TRBJ1-4; D is possibly TRBD1 (6 bases). The ends were cut back, 5 bases at V and 6 bases at J, with 16 bases in the middle. CDR1 SNHLY and CDR2 FYNNEI come from the germline V gene. This CDR3 comprises 15 residues. CDR3 sequence (DNA): TGTGCCAGCAGTCCGGACAGTGGTCGGTATGAAAAACTGTTTTTT. Protein product: CASSPDSGRYEKLFF.

The rearrangement links TRBV5-8 to TRBJ2-3; 8 bases align to TRBD2. The junction had 6 bases not matched to a gene; V was cut back by 2 bases and J by 1 base. This CDR3 contains 16 residues. The germline gives CDR1 SGHTS, CDR2 YDEGEE. The CDR3 DNA sequence: TGTGCCAGCAGCTTACTAGCGGTAGCGGGCACAGATACGCAGTATTTT. The encoded protein is CASSLLAVAGTDTQYF.

The chain has TRBV6-2 or TRBV6-3 and TRBJ1-6; D might be TRBD1 (6 bases). Germline V lookup: CDR1 MNHEY, CDR2 SVGEGT. CDR3 length: 17 amino acids. The V end was cut by 5 bases, the J end by 5 bases, with 19 bases between. The CDR3 DNA reads TGTGCCAGCAGTCACGAACCGGGACATCCAAATAATTCACCCCTCCACTTT. Its translation is CASSHEPGHPNNSPLHF.

The CDR3 sequence: CASSPTGYDTDTQYF. Here the CDR3 DNA reads TGTGCCAGCAGCCCCACAGGGTACGACACAGATACGCAGTATTTT. This chain links TRBV7-9 with TRBJ2-3, with TRBD1 as a possible D gene (6 bases). This CDR3 region has 15 residues. CDR1 and CDR2 (germline): SEHNR, FQNEAQ (reference sequence). Deletions cut 5 bases from V and 2 bases from J, with 14 bases between.

The CDR3 sequence is CASSFRLPGLAAYRNEQFF. The CDR3 bases are TGTGCCAGCAGTTTCCGACTCCCGGGACTAGCGGCCTACAGGAATGAGCAGTTCTTC. This sequence joins TRBV28 and TRBJ2-1, with TRBD2 identical over 11 bases. Per germline, CDR1 MDHEN and CDR2 SYDVKM. The J segment lost 7 bases and the V segment lost 3 bases, leaving 17 bases of the junction unmatched. This CDR3 comprises 19 residues.

The chain uses TRBV27 and TRBJ2-4, with D hard to call. The germline V gene encodes CDR1 MNHEY and CDR2 SMNVEV (reference sequence). CDR3 length: 13 amino acids. Trimming shortened V by 3 bases and J by 1 base, and 4 bases separated the two germline ends. CDR3 protein: CASSFNAKNIQYF. The CDR3 DNA sequence: TGTGCCAGCAGTTTTAATGCCAAAAACATTCAGTACTTC.

This chain links TRBV19 with TRBJ2-7; D not resolved. Trimming left V 2 bases short and J 1 base short, with 6 bases between. This CDR3 has 13 residues. Germline V gives CDR1 LNHDA, CDR2 SQIVND (reference sequence). The CDR3, as DNA: TGTGCCAGTAGTATAAGTCGGTCCTACGAGCAGTACTTC. This encodes CASSISRSYEQYF.

This chain links TRBV13 with TRBJ1-2, with TRBD1 identical over 9 bases. CDR1 PRHDT and CDR2 FYEKMQ come from the germline V gene (reference sequence). CDR3 size: 13 residues. Unmatched junction bases numbered 2, after V lost 5 bases and J lost 4 bases. The DNA of the CDR3 is TGTGCCAGCAGCCCGACAGGGGGCTATGGCTACACCTTC. It yields the protein CASSPTGGYGYTF. The whole variable domain, filled in from reference TRBV13 and TRBJ1-2, reads AAGVIQSPRHLIKEKRETATLKCYPIPRHDTVYWYQQGPGQDPQFLISFYEKMQSDKGSIPDRFSAQQFSDYHSELNMSSLELGDSALYFCASSPTGGYGYTFGSGTRLTVV.

This rearrangement joins TRBV15 to TRBJ2-3; no reliable D call. V dropped 0 bases and J dropped 1 base, with 8 bases sitting between them. The CDR3 is 15 amino acids. Germline V gene data show CDR1 as LNHNV and CDR2 as YYDKDF (reference sequence). CDR3 residues: CATSRDPPGTDTQYF. The CDR3, as DNA: TGTGCCACCAGCAGAGATCCCCCAGGCACAGATACGCAGTATTTT.

The chain carries TRBV6-2 or TRBV6-3 and TRBJ1-5, with TRBD1 matching over 9 bases. V lost 5 bases and J lost 6; bases outside the gene matches: 11. The CDR3 sequence is 16 residues long. The germline V gene encodes CDR1 MNHEY and CDR2 SVGEGT. Here the CDR3 reads CASSHTTGGAVQPQHF. The CDR3 DNA reads as TGTGCCAGCAGTCACACTACAGGGGGCGCGGTTCAGCCCCAGCATTTT.

This chain uses TRBV3-1 (or the pseudogene TRBV3-2) with TRBJ1-2; 9 bases match TRBD1. Germline V CDR1 and CDR2: LGHDT, YNNKEL (reference sequence). This CDR3 comprises 15 residues. Trimming removed 5 bases from V and 0 bases from J; junction bases left unmatched: 4. DNA of the CDR3: TGTGCCAGCAGCACGCGACAGGGGGCTAACTATGGCTACACCTTC. It codes for CASSTRQGANYGYTF.

The rearrangement uses TRBV6-2 or TRBV6-3 and TRBJ1-2; TRBD1 matches 12 bases. Germline V lookup: CDR1 MNHEY, CDR2 SVGEGT. The V and J ends lost 5 bases and 0 bases, in that order; junction bases with no gene match: 4. This CDR3 has 16 residues. The CDR3 sequence is CASSRDRGPANYGYTF. The CDR3 DNA is TGTGCCAGCAGTCGGGACAGGGGGCCAGCTAACTATGGCTACACCTTC.

The chain couples TRBV6-5 to TRBJ2-3; 7 bases fit TRBD2. With V trimmed by 7 bases and J by 5 bases, 9 bases remained unmatched. Looked up from germline, CDR1 is MNHEY and CDR2 is SVGAGI. The CDR3 runs to 14 residues. CDR3 sequence: CASMVGGPGDTQYF. Here the CDR3 DNA reads TGTGCCAGCATGGTGGGAGGGCCGGGAGATACGCAGTATTTT.